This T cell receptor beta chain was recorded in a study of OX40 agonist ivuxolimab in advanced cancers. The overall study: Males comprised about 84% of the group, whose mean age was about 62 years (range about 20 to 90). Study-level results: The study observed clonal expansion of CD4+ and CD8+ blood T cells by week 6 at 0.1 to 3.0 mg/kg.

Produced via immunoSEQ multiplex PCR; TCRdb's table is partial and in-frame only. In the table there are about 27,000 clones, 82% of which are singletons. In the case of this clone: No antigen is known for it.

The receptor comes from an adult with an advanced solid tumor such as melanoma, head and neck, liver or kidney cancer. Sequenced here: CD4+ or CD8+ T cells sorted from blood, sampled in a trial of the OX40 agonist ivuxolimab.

The CDR3 DNA reads TGTGCCAGCGAGGAGGGCTGGAGAAACACCATATATTTT. It translates to CASEEGWRNTIYF. This sequence joins TRBV7-9 and TRBJ1-3; D call uncertain. Trimming removed 8 bases at V and 5 bases at J, with 13 bases between. CDR3 length: 13 amino acids. From germline, CDR1 is SEHNR and CDR2 FQNEAQ (reference sequence).